The 21 T cell receptor beta chains reported below all come from one sample, sequenced in a study of radiotherapy plus CTLA-4 blockade in lung cancer (dated by TCRdb to 2017 to 2018). The library was prepared using the immunoSEQ multiplex PCR assay. TCRdb obtained this table from immuneACCESS and retained in-frame rearrangements with V and J assigned. These tables miss some clones; where compared with another copy, unresolved V genes account for less than half of the shortfall, and the remainder is unexplained. Within this sample are 85,000 to 100,000 clones, with about 87% of them counted one time only. The top ten hold 16% of the sample. Sequences were derived from peripheral blood, sampled from a patient treated with radiotherapy plus ipilimumab. These receptors all stem from a human donor with non-small cell lung cancer that progressed on radiotherapy plus ipilimumab.

The V and J genes are TRBV20-1 and TRBJ1-1; no clear D. The length of the CDR3 is 11 residues. V shed 0 bases and J shed 6 bases, with 5 bases lying between them. From germline, CDR1 is DFQATT and CDR2 SNEGSKA (reference sequence). CDR3 DNA: TGCAGTGCTAGAGACAGTCCTGAAGCTTTCTTT. Its translation is CSARDSPEAFF.

This sequence joins TRBV6-1 and TRBJ2-7, with D unresolved. Germline V gene sequence: CDR1 MNHNS, CDR2 SASEGT. V was trimmed by 8 bases and J by 3 bases, leaving 11 bases between them. This CDR3 is built from 12 residues. Here the CDR3 DNA reads TGTGCCAGCCAGACCTGGGGCTACGAGCAGTACTTC. Protein: CASQTWGYEQYF.

The V and J genes are TRBV6-1 and TRBJ1-2; 7 nucleotides agree with TRBD1. The CDR3 totals 13 residues. Germline CDR1 MNHNS, CDR2 SASEGT. With 6 bases clipped from V and 8 bases from J, the junction kept 9 bases outside the gene matches. The CDR3 is CASRKTGDGGYTF. The CDR3 region has the DNA TGTGCCAGCAGGAAAACAGGGGATGGCGGCTACACCTTC.

The chain links TRBV6-6 to TRBJ1-5; TRBD1 is a possible D gene (5 bases). Trimming pared 7 bases from V and 0 bases from J, leaving 10 bases between. Germline V gene lookup returns CDR1 MNHNY and CDR2 SVGAGI (reference sequence). The CDR3 has 14 amino acids. This CDR3 is CASTNRYSNQPQHF. CDR3 in DNA: TGTGCCAGCACCAACAGGTATAGCAATCAGCCCCAGCATTTT.

The gene calls are TRBV10-3 and TRBJ2-1; D unclear. V lost 10 bases and J lost 0, with 7 bases in between. The CDR3 has 12 residues. CDR1 is ENHRY, CDR2 SYGVKD, per germline. CDR3 protein: CATGSSYNEQFF. The CDR3 DNA reads TGTGCCACCGGGTCCTCCTACAATGAGCAGTTCTTC.

The genes are TRBV27 and TRBJ2-1; 10 bases agree with TRBD2. The J segment lost 9 bases and the V segment lost 0 bases, leaving 5 bases of the junction unmatched. Germline V gene sequence: CDR1 MNHEY, CDR2 SMNVEV (reference sequence). This CDR3 spans 15 amino acids. The chain's CDR3 is CASSLSSGRFGEQFF. The CDR3 nucleotides read TGTGCCAGCAGTTTATCTAGCGGGAGGTTCGGTGAGCAGTTCTTC.

This clone has just a few counts. The chain combines TRBV11-2 with TRBJ2-3; TRBD1 might be the D (5 bases). Trimming shortened V by 4 bases and J by 2 bases, and 16 bases separated the two germline ends. The CDR3 is made up of 16 amino acids. Germline CDR1 reads SGHAT; CDR2 reads FQNNGV. The chain's CDR3 is CASSSTRGRATDTQYF. The CDR3 DNA reads as TGTGCCAGCAGCTCGACAAGGGGAAGGGCCACAGATACGCAGTATTTT.

On this clone: Sequence at one end of the junction differs from germline and may be a read error. This chain uses TRBV5-8 with TRBJ2-7; D remains unclear. Germline-derived CDR1 and CDR2 are SGHTS and YDEGEE. The CDR3 length is 12 residues. Here the CDR3 reads CASSLVLYEQYF. Written as DNA, the CDR3 is TGTGCCAGCAGTTTGGTGCTATACGAGCAGTACTTC. Variable domain in full (rest from reference TRBV5-8 and TRBJ2-7): EAGVTQSPTHLIKTRGQQATLRCSPISGHTSVYWYQQALGLGLQFLLWYDEGEERNRGNFPPRFSGRQFPNYSSELNVNALELEDSALYLCASSLVLYEQYFGPGTRLTVT.

The CDR3 region has the DNA TGCGCCAGCAGCTTGGTGCAGGGGGCGAGCGGGGAGCTGTTTTTT. Its translation: CASSLVQGASGELFF. The chain carries TRBV5-1 and TRBJ2-2, with TRBD1 matching over 8 bases. In germline, CDR1 is SGHRS, CDR2 YFSETQ. Trimming took 0 bases from V and 7 from J; bases not matched to a gene: 5. The CDR3 totals 15 residues.

CDR3 bases: TGCAGCGTTGAGTTTCCCCCGGCGGGCTACACCTTC. Residues: CSVEFPPAGYTF. J is TRBJ1-2 and V is TRBV29-1; D is unresolved. Germline V lookup: CDR1 SQVTM, CDR2 ANQGSEA. V shed 3 bases and J shed 8 bases, with 13 bases lying between them. The CDR3 is made up of 12 amino acids.

The gene calls are TRBV7-6 and TRBJ1-3; tentatively, D is TRBD1 (5 bases). Trimming stripped 4 bases from V and 1 base from J, with 11 bases between. Germline loops: CDR1 SGHVS, CDR2 FNYEAQ. The CDR3 sequence is 15 residues long. DNA for the CDR3: TGTGCCAGCAGCTCCGGGGGGGAATCTGGAAACACCATATATTTT. It specifies CASSSGGESGNTIYF. The full variable domain, with the rest looked up from reference TRBV7-6 and TRBJ1-3, is GAGVSQSPRYKVTKRGQDVALRCDPISGHVSLYWYRQALGQGPEFLTYFNYEAQQDKSGLPNDRFSAERPEGSISTLTIQRTEQRDSAMYRCASSSGGESGNTIYFGEGSWLTVV.

This clone occurred once. V is TRBV5-1 and J is TRBJ1-2, with 10 bases aligning to TRBD1. The ends lost 4 bases at V and 2 bases at J; junction bases unmatched: 2. The CDR3 runs to 14 residues. The V gene's germline CDR1 is SGHRS and CDR2 YFSETQ. The CDR3 region is CASSRDRGNYGYTF. The CDR3 DNA follows: TGCGCCAGCAGCCGGGACAGGGGCAACTATGGCTACACCTTC.

The chain combines TRBV4-2 with TRBJ1-2, with 10 nucleotides matching TRBD1. Unmatched junction bases numbered 3, after V lost 5 bases and J lost 3 bases. Per germline, CDR1 LGHNA and CDR2 YNFKEQ. The CDR3 totals 14 residues. The CDR3 is CASSAGTGDYGYTF. Written as DNA, the CDR3 is TGTGCCAGCAGCGCCGGGACAGGGGACTATGGCTACACCTTC.

V is TRBV5-8 and J is TRBJ2-5; maybe TRBD1 (5 bases). Germline CDR1 SGHTS, CDR2 YDEGEE. The CDR3 loop spans 15 amino acids. V dropped 0 bases and J dropped 4 bases, with 13 bases sitting between them. The CDR3 DNA is TGTGCCAGCAGCTTGGGGCAGGGTGTATTAGAGACCCAGTACTTC. Translation gives CASSLGQGVLETQYF.

The chain employs TRBV10-3 and TRBJ1-6; TRBD1 is a possible D gene (5 bases). CDR1 ENHRY and CDR2 SYGVKD come from the germline V gene. Trimming cost V 6 bases and J 10 bases, with 13 bases left between them. The CDR3 spans 13 residues. The CDR3 DNA is TGTGCCATCAGCCCAGGGTCTAGATCACCCCTCCACTTT. It yields the protein CAISPGSRSPLHF.

The rearrangement joins TRBV9 to TRBJ2-7; no definite D call. This CDR3 comprises 16 residues. Trimming stripped 3 bases from V and 3 bases from J, with 19 bases between. Germline V CDR1 and CDR2: SGDLS, YYNGEE. The CDR3 protein is CASSARDGYSSYEQYF. CDR3 nucleotides: TGTGCCAGCAGCGCCAGAGATGGGTACTCTAGCTACGAGCAGTACTTC.

The J gene is TRBJ1-1, the V gene TRBV5-1; D is uncertain. Trimming stripped 4 bases from V and 8 bases from J, with 12 bases between. This CDR3 is 12 amino acids long. Germline V gives CDR1 SGHRS, CDR2 YFSETQ. The chain's CDR3 is CASSGTAIEAFF. The CDR3 coding sequence is TGCGCCAGCAGCGGAACAGCGATCGAAGCTTTCTTT. Based on the CDR3 plus reference TRBV5-1 and TRBJ1-1, the full variable domain is KAGVTQTPRYLIKTRGQQVTLSCSPISGHRSVSWYQQTPGQGLQFLFEYFSETQRNKGNFPGRFSGRQFSNSRSEMNVSTLELGDSALYLCASSGTAIEAFFGQGTRLTVV.

The chain carries TRBV29-1 and TRBJ2-1, with D tentatively TRBD2 (5 bases). V lost 6 bases and J 3 bases, leaving 15 bases between the germline ends. This CDR3 has 14 residues. CDR1 is SQVTM, CDR2 ANQGSEA, per germline. CDR3 nucleotides: TGCAGCGTCGCCCCCGGGGTCTTCTACAATGAGCAGTTCTTC. It translates to CSVAPGVFYNEQFF.

This clone occurred once. The chain is built from TRBV6-5 and TRBJ1-1; D might be TRBD1 (6 bases). This CDR3 is 15 amino acids long. CDR1 is MNHEY and CDR2 is SVGAGI in the germline V gene. V was shortened by 7 bases and J by 2 bases, with 17 bases between the two germline ends. CDR3 loop: CASTSGAAGNTEAFF. CDR3 bases: TGTGCCAGCACCTCGGGGGCAGCCGGAAACACTGAAGCTTTCTTT.

The V and J genes are TRBV7-3 and TRBJ2-3; TRBD2 matches 12 bases. Germline V gene data show CDR1 as SGHTA and CDR2 as FQGTGA. With V trimmed by 4 bases and J by 0 bases, 11 bases remained unmatched. The length of the CDR3 is 19 residues. The CDR3 DNA is TGTGCCAGCAGCTCGAGCGGACTAGCGGGGCCCCCTAGCACAGATACGCAGTATTTT. The encoded protein is CASSSSGLAGPPSTDTQYF.

V is TRBV4-1 and J is TRBJ1-3, with D possibly matching TRBD1 (5 bases). In germline, CDR1 is MGHRA, CDR2 YSYEKL. The CDR3 extends over 15 amino acids. V gave up 0 bases and J gave up 4 bases, with 10 bases separating them. The DNA of the CDR3 is TGCGCCAGCAGCCAAGATCACGGGGGAGGAAACACCATATATTTT. Protein product: CASSQDHGGGNTIYF.